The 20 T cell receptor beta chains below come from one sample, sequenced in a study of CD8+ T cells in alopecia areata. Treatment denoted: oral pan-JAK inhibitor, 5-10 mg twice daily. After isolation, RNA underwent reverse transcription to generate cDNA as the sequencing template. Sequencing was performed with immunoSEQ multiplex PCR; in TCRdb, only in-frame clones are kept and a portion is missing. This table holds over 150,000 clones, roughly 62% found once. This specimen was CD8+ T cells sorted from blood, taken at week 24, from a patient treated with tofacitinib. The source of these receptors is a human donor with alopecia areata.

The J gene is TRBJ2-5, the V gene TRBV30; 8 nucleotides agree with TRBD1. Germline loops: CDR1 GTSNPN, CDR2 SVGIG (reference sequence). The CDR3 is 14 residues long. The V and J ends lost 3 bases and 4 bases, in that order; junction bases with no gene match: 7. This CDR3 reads CAWRLPGTGETQYF. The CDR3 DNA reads TGTGCCTGGAGACTGCCCGGGACAGGAGAGACCCAGTACTTC.

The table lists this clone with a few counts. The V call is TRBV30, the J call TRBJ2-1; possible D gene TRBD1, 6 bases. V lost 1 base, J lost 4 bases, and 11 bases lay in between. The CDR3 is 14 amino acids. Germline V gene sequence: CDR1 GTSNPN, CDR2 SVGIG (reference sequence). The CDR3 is CAWSGRGGYNEQFF. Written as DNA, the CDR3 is TGTGCCTGGAGTGGCAGGGGTGGGTACAATGAGCAGTTCTTC. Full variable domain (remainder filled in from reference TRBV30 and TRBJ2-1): SQTIHQWPATLVQPVGSPLSLECTVEGTSNPNLYWYRQAAGRGLQLLFYSVGIGQISSEVPQNLSASRPQDRQFILSSKKLLLSDSGFYLCAWSGRGGYNEQFFGPGTRLTVL.

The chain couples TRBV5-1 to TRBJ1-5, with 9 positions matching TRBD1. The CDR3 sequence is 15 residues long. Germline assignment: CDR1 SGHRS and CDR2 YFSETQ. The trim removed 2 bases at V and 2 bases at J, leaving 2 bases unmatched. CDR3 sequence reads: CASSLQGAGNQPQHF. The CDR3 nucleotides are TGCGCCAGCAGCTTACAGGGGGCAGGCAATCAGCCCCAGCATTTT.

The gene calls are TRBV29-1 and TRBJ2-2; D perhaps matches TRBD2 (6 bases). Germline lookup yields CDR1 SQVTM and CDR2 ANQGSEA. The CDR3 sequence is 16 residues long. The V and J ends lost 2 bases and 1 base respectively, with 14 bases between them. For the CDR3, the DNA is TGCAGCGTTGAAATGGACGCGGGACTGAACACCGGGGAGCTGTTTTTT. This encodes CSVEMDAGLNTGELFF.

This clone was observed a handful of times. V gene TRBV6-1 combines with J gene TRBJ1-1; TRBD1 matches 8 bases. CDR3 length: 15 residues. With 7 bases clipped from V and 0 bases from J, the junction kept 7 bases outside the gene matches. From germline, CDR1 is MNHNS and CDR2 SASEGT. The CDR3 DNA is TGTGCCAGCAACGATGCAGGGGGCATGAACACTGAAGCTTTCTTT. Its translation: CASNDAGGMNTEAFF.

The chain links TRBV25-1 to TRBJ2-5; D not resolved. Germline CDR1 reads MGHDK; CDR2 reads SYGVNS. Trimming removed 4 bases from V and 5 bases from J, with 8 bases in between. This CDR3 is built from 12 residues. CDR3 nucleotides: TGTGCCAGCAGTGTAACCGTGGAGACCCAGTACTTC. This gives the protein CASSVTVETQYF.

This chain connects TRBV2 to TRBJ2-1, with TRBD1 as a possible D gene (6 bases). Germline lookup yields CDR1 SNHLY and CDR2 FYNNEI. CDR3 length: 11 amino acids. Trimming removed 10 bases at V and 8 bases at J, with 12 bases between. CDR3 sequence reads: CANNRVDEQFF. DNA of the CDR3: TGTGCCAATAACAGGGTCGATGAGCAGTTCTTC.

CDR3 in amino acids: CAISEVYNEQFF. The CDR3 DNA is TGTGCCATCAGTGAGGTGTACAATGAGCAGTTCTTC. V and J are TRBV10-3 and TRBJ2-1; unclear D gene. The V gene's germline CDR1 is ENHRY and CDR2 SYGVKD. Trimming removed 2 bases from V and 4 bases from J, with 3 bases in between. The CDR3 extends over 12 amino acids.

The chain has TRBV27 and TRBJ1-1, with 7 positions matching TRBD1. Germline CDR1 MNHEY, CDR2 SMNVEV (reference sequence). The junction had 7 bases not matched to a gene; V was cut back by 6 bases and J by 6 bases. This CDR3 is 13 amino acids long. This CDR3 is CASSPQGGSEAFF. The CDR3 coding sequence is TGTGCCAGCAGCCCGCAGGGGGGCTCTGAAGCTTTCTTT.

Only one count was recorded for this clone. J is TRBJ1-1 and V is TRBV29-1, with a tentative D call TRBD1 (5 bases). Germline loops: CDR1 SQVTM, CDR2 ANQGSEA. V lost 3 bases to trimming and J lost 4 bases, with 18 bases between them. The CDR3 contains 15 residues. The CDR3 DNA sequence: TGCAGCGTTGACCCCCACCAGGGAAGAGTCACTGAAGCTTTCTTT. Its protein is CSVDPHQGRVTEAFF.

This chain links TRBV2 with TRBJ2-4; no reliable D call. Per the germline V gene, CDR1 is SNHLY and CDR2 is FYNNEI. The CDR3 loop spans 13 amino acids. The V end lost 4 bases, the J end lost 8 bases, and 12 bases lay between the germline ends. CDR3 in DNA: TGTGCCAGCAGTGTGGGGTTATTGGACATTCAGTACTTC. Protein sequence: CASSVGLLDIQYF.

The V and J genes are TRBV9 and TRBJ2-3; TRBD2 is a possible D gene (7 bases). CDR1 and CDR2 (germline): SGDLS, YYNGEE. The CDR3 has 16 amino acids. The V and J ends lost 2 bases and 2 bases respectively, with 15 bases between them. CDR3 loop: CASSVSGGYLTDTQYF. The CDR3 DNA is TGTGCCAGCAGCGTCTCGGGGGGCTACCTCACAGATACGCAGTATTTT.

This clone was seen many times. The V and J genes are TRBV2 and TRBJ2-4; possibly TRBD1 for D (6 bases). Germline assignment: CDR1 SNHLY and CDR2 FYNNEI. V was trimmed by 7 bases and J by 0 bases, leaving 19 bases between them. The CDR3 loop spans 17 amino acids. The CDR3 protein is CASIRRTGPLAKNIQYF. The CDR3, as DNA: TGTGCCAGCATTCGAAGAACAGGGCCTTTAGCCAAAAACATTCAGTACTTC.

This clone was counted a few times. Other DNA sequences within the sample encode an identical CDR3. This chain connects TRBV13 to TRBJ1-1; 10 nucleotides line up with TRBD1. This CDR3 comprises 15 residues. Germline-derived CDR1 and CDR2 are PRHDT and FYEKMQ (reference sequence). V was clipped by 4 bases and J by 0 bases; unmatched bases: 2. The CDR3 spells CASSSGTGVNTEAFF. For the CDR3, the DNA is TGTGCCAGCAGCTCAGGGACAGGGGTGAACACTGAAGCTTTCTTT. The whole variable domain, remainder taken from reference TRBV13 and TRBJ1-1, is AAGVIQSPRHLIKEKRETATLKCYPIPRHDTVYWYQQGPGQDPQFLISFYEKMQSDKGSIPDRFSAQQFSDYHSELNMSSLELGDSALYFCASSSGTGVNTEAFFGQGTRLTVV.

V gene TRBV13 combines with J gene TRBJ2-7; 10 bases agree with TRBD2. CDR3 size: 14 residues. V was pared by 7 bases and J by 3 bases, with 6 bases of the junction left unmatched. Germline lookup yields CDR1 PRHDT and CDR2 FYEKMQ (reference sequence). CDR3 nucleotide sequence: TGTGCCAGCACCATACTAGCGGGGAACTACGAGCAGTACTTC. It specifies CASTILAGNYEQYF.

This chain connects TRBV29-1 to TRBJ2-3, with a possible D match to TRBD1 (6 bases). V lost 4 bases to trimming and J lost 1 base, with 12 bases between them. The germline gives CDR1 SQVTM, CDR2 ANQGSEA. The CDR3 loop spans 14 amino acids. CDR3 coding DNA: TGCAGCGTTGTTTGGACAGCGGGCACAGATACGCAGTATTTT. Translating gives CSVVWTAGTDTQYF.

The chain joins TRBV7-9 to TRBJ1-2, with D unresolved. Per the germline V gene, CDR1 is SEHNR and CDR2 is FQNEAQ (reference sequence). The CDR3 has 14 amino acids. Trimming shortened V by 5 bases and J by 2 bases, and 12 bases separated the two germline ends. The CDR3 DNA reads TGTGCCAGCAGCGCAAAAGCCAGCAACTATGGCTACACCTTC. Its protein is CASSAKASNYGYTF.

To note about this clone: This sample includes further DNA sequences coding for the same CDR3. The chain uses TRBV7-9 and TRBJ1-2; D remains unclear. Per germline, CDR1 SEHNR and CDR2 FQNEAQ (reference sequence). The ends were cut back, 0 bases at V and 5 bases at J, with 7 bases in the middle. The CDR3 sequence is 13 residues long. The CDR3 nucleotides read TGTGCCAGCAGCTTAGCCACAGATTATGGCTACACCTTC. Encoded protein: CASSLATDYGYTF. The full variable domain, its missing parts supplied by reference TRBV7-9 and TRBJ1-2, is DTGVSQNPRHKITKRGQNVTFRCDPISEHNRLYWYRQTLGQGPEFLTYFQNEAQLEKSRLLSDRFSAERPKGSFSTLEIQRTEQGDSAMYLCASSLATDYGYTFGSGTRLTVV.

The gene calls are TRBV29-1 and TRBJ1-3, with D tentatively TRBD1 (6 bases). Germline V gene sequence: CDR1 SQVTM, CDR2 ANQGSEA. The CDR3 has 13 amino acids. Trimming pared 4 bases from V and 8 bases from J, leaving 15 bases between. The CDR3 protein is CSVGRGPRDTIYF. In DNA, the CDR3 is TGCAGCGTTGGCAGGGGTCCGAGAGACACCATATATTTT.

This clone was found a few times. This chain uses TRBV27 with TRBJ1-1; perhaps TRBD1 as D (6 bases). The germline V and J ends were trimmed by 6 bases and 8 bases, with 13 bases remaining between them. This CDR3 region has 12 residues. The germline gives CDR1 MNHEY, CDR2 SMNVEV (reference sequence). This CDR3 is CASRSTGLEAFF. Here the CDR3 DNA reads TGTGCCAGCAGATCAACAGGGCTGGAAGCTTTCTTT.